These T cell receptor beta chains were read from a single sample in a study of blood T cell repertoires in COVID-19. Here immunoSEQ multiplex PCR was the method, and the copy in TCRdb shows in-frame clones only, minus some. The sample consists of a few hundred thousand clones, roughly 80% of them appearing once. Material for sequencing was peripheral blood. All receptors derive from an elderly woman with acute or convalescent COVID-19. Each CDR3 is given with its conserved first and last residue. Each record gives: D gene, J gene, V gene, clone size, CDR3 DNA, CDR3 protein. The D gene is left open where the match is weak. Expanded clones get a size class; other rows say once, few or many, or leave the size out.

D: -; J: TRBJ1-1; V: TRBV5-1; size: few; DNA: TGCGCCAGCAGCCCCGGACAGAACACTGAAGCTTTCTTT; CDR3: CASSPGQNTEAFF
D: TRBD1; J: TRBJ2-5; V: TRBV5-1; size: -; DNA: TGCGCCAGCAGCTCAGGGGGCCGAGAGACCCAGTACTTC; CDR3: CASSSGGRETQYF
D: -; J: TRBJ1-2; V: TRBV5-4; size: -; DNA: TGTGCCAGCAGCTTGGTAGGAGGGGCCGTCTATGGCTACACCTTC; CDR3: CASSLVGGAVYGYTF
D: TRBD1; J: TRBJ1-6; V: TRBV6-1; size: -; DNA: TGTGCCAGCAGTGGACAGGGGGCAGGAGAGGATAATTCACCCCTCCACTTT; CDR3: CASSGQGAGEDNSPLHF
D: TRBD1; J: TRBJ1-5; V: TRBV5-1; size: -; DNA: TGCGCCAGCAGCTACACGGGACAGGATTATCAGCCCCAGCATTTT; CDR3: CASSYTGQDYQPQHF
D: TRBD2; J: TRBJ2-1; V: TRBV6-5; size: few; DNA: TGTGCCAGCAGTACTAGCGGGAGATACAATGAGCAGTTCTTC; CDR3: CASSTSGRYNEQFF
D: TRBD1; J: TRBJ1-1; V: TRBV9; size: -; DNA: TGTGCCAGCAGCCCCCGGACAGGCCTTTCAACCACTGAAGCTTTCTTT; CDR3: CASSPRTGLSTTEAFF
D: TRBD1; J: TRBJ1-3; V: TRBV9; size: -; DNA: TGTGCCAGCAGCCCGGGGACAGGGGTCGGAAACACCATATATTTT; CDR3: CASSPGTGVGNTIYF
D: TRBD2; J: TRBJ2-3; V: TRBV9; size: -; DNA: TGTGCCAGCAGCGCCACAGCCGGGACTAGCGGGGTCACAGATACGCAGTATTTT; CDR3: CASSATAGTSGVTDTQYF
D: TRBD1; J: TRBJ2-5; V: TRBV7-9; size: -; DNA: TGTGCCAGCAGCCCGAGACAGGGGGAGAGGACGGAGACCCAGTACTTC; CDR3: CASSPRQGERTETQYF
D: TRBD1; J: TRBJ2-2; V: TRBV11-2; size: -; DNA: TGTGCCAGCAGCTGGGGACAGGGGACCGGGGAGCTGTTTTTT; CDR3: CASSWGQGTGELFF
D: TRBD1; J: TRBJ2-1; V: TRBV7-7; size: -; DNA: TGTGCTAGCAGCTTAAGTCCGGGACAGGGATCGGAGCAGTTCTTC; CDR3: CASSLSPGQGSEQFF
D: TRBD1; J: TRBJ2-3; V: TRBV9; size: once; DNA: TGTGCCAGCTCCGACCACGGACAGGGGGTTGGGGATACGCAGTATTTT; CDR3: CASSDHGQGVGDTQYF
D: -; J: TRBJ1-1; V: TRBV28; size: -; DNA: TGTGCCAGCAGTCCCGCGGGGGGTTGGACTGAAGCTTTCTTT; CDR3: CASSPAGGWTEAFF
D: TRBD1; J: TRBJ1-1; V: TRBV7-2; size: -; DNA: TGTGCCAGCAGCTCCAGCTCAGGGGGAAGGGGCGGACAGACTGAAGCTTTCTTT; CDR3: CASSSSSGGRGGQTEAFF